The 32 T cell receptor beta chains below come from one sample, sequenced in a study of OX40 agonist ivuxolimab in advanced cancers. The protocol was immunoSEQ multiplex PCR, while the TCRdb copy is restricted to in-frame clones and leaves out a portion. The sample records more than 50,000 clones, more than 70% being singletons. Sequenced here: CD4+ or CD8+ T cells sorted from blood, sampled in a trial of the OX40 agonist ivuxolimab. These receptors were taken from an adult with an advanced solid tumor such as melanoma, head and neck, liver or kidney cancer.

The V gene is TRBV4-2, the J gene TRBJ1-1; D is ambiguous. Trimming removed 4 bases from V and 4 bases from J, with 13 bases in between. Germline loops: CDR1 LGHNA, CDR2 YNFKEQ. This CDR3 spans 14 amino acids. For the CDR3, the DNA is TGTGCCAGCAGCCGAACAATGGGTGGCACTGAAGCTTTCTTT. Translated: CASSRTMGGTEAFF.

This clone appeared a single time. The chain has TRBV18 and TRBJ2-5, with 8 nucleotides matching TRBD1. The CDR3 covers 15 residues. Germline V lookup: CDR1 KGHSH, CDR2 LQKENI. The ends lost 6 bases at V and 2 bases at J; junction bases unmatched: 8. CDR3 bases: TGTGCCAGCTCCCCCGGGACAGGAAATCAAGAGACCCAGTACTTC. It yields the protein CASSPGTGNQETQYF. Filled out from reference TRBV18 and TRBJ2-5, the complete variable domain reads NAGVMQNPRHLVRRRGQEARLRCSPMKGHSHVYWYRQLPEEGLKFMVYLQKENIIDESGMPKERFSAEFPKEGPSILRIQQVVRGDSAAYFCASSPGTGNQETQYFGPGTRLLVL.

The chain couples TRBV5-6 to TRBJ2-7, with TRBD2 matching over 12 bases. V trimming: 0 bases; J trimming: 6 bases; junction bases outside the gene matches: 1. The germline V gene has CDR1 SGHDT and CDR2 YYEEEE. The CDR3 length is 14 residues. The CDR3, as DNA: TGTGCCAGCAGCTTGGTACTAGCGGGAGGCGAGCAGTACTTC. This sequence encodes CASSLVLAGGEQYF.

The chain couples TRBV5-1 to TRBJ2-3; a possible D gene is TRBD2 (7 bases). Germline values: CDR1 SGHRS, CDR2 YFSETQ. CDR3 length equals 15 residues. The V gene lost 4 bases and the J gene lost 6 bases, with 18 bases spanning the gap. The CDR3 here is CASSGEGVGSDTQYF. DNA of the CDR3: TGCGCCAGCAGCGGGGAGGGGGTAGGATCGGATACGCAGTATTTT.

The V call is TRBV6-1, the J call TRBJ2-7, with a weak D call TRBD1 (5 bases). Germline V gives CDR1 MNHNS, CDR2 SASEGT. This CDR3 is 14 amino acids long. The ends were cut back, 10 bases at V and 5 bases at J, with 21 bases in the middle. In DNA form, the CDR3 reads TGTGCCATCAGATGGACACGGAAAGGCGACGAGCAGTACTTC. It yields the protein CAIRWTRKGDEQYF.

The chain couples TRBV7-2 to TRBJ2-7, with D unclear. CDR1 is SGHTA, CDR2 FQGNSA, per germline. The CDR3 runs to 14 residues. V lost 5 bases and J 0 bases, leaving 11 bases between the germline ends. CDR3 nucleotide sequence: TGTGCCAGCAGCCGCGGACGCCTCTCCTACGAGCAGTACTTC. Translating it yields CASSRGRLSYEQYF. The full variable domain, with the rest looked up from reference TRBV7-2 and TRBJ2-7, is GAGVSQSPSNKVTEKGKDVELRCDPISGHTALYWYRQSLGQGLEFLIYFQGNSAPDKSGLPSDRFSAERTGGSVSTLTIQRTQQEDSAVYLCASSRGRLSYEQYFGPGTRLTVT.

About this clone itself: The sample contains more than one DNA sequence encoding this CDR3. The V and J genes are TRBV18 and TRBJ1-1; 7 nucleotides agree with TRBD1. From germline, CDR1 is KGHSH and CDR2 LQKENI. With V trimmed by 0 bases and J by 5 bases, 6 bases remained unmatched. The CDR3 runs 15 residues. CDR3 protein: CASSPPSGGRTEAFF. CDR3 bases: TGTGCCAGCTCACCACCCTCAGGGGGGCGAACTGAAGCTTTCTTT.

The DNA of the CDR3 is TGTGCCAGCGGGGGACACCCGACCACTGAAGCTTTCTTT. Protein: CASGGHPTTEAFF. The V call is TRBV7-9, the J call TRBJ1-1; D is possibly TRBD1 (6 bases). CDR3 size: 13 residues. Trimming removed 8 bases at V and 4 bases at J, with 14 bases between. Germline CDR1 and CDR2: SEHNR and FQNEAQ (reference sequence).

V is TRBV15 and J is TRBJ2-3, with D uncertain. Germline CDR1 is LNHNV and CDR2 is YYDKDF (reference sequence). V lost 5 bases and J lost 1, with 4 bases in between. This CDR3 is built from 12 residues. In DNA, the CDR3 is TGTGCCACCAGCCTAGGCACAGATACGCAGTATTTT. Encoded protein: CATSLGTDTQYF.

The rearrangement joins TRBV11-3 to TRBJ2-3; the D gene is possibly TRBD2 (5 bases). The CDR3 is 14 residues long. Trimming left V 0 bases short and J 4 bases short, with 8 bases between. Germline CDR1 reads SGHNT; CDR2 reads YENEEA. DNA for the CDR3: TGTGCCAGCAGCTTAGATAACGGGGCAGATACGCAGTATTTT. Amino acid sequence: CASSLDNGADTQYF. Based on the CDR3 plus reference TRBV11-3 and TRBJ2-3, the full variable domain is EAGVVQSPRYKIIEKKQPVAFWCNPISGHNTLYWYLQNLGQGPELLIRYENEEAVDDSQLPKDRFSAERLKGVDSTLKIQPAELGDSAVYLCASSLDNGADTQYFGPGTRLTVL.

The chain employs TRBV30 and TRBJ1-2; the D is unclear. With 0 bases removed from V and 8 bases from J, the gap between germline ends came to 10 bases. CDR3 length equals 12 residues. CDR1 is GTSNPN, CDR2 SVGIG, per germline (reference sequence). As DNA, the CDR3 is TGTGCCTGGAGTGTATACTCCTACGGCTACACCTTC. Amino acid sequence: CAWSVYSYGYTF.

This chain connects TRBV7-2 to TRBJ2-1; D possibly corresponds to TRBD1 (8 bases). V lost 3 bases to trimming and J lost 4 bases, with 13 bases between them. In germline, CDR1 is SGHTA, CDR2 FQGNSA. The CDR3 spans 15 residues. The CDR3 nucleotides read TGTGCCAGCAGCTTTGGACAGGGAGGGTACAATGAGCAGTTCTTC. Protein sequence: CASSFGQGGYNEQFF.

V gene TRBV18 combines with J gene TRBJ2-3, with D perhaps TRBD2 (6 bases). V dropped 0 bases and J dropped 0 bases, with 10 bases sitting between them. The CDR3 totals 16 residues. Germline-derived CDR1 and CDR2 are KGHSH and LQKENI. The chain's CDR3 is CASSPPGGVSTDTQYF. CDR3 sequence (DNA): TGTGCCAGCTCACCACCGGGGGGAGTCAGCACAGATACGCAGTATTTT.

The rearrangement uses TRBV11-2 and TRBJ2-7, with TRBD1 identical over 7 bases. Germline CDR1 reads SGHAT; CDR2 reads FQNNGV. The CDR3 is 13 residues long. V lost 1 base to trimming and J lost 3 bases; unmatched junction nucleotides: 0. CDR3 region: CASSLGDSYEQYF. The CDR3 region has the DNA TGTGCCAGCAGCTTAGGGGACAGCTACGAGCAGTACTTC.

J is TRBJ2-7 and V is TRBV19; D is undetermined. CDR1 and CDR2 (germline): LNHDA, SQIVND (reference sequence). With 2 bases removed from V and 3 bases from J, the gap between germline ends came to 14 bases. CDR3 size: 15 residues. The CDR3 sequence is CASSIRPQQVYEQYF. The CDR3 bases are TGTGCCAGTAGTATAAGACCTCAGCAAGTCTACGAGCAGTACTTC.

The chain has TRBV19 and TRBJ1-2; a weak D match, TRBD1 (5 bases). This CDR3 is 13 amino acids long. V was clipped by 5 bases and J by 5 bases, with 12 bases between them. The germline V gene has CDR1 LNHDA and CDR2 SQIVND (reference sequence). CDR3 amino acids: CASSFGTNYGYTF. CDR3 in DNA: TGTGCCAGTAGTTTCGGGACCAATTATGGCTACACCTTC.

V usage is TRBV7-9 and J usage is TRBJ1-1; no reliable D call. Germline V gene data show CDR1 as SEHNR and CDR2 as FQNEAQ (reference sequence). This CDR3 contains 14 residues. Between the trimmed V and J ends, which lost 1 base and 4 bases, there was a span of 10 bases. CDR3 amino acids: CASSLDPGSTEAFF. The CDR3 nucleotides are TGTGCCAGCAGCTTAGATCCAGGATCCACTGAAGCTTTCTTT.

The chain couples TRBV4-2 to TRBJ2-5, with 9 bases identical to TRBD2. The V and J ends lost 0 bases and 4 bases, in that order; junction bases with no gene match: 3. This CDR3 region has 15 residues. Germline V gives CDR1 LGHNA, CDR2 YNFKEQ. CDR3 sequence reads: CASSQEQAGGETQYF. The CDR3 nucleotides are TGTGCCAGCAGCCAAGAACAAGCGGGAGGAGAGACCCAGTACTTC.

The chain uses TRBV9 and TRBJ2-1; weak D call: TRBD1 (6 bases). The CDR3 is 15 amino acids. The V end lost 2 bases, the J end lost 2 bases, and 11 bases lay between the germline ends. Germline V lookup: CDR1 SGDLS, CDR2 YYNGEE. The CDR3 sequence is CASSVFGTPYNEQFF. Written as DNA, the CDR3 is TGTGCCAGCAGCGTGTTCGGGACACCCTACAATGAGCAGTTCTTC.

The chain has TRBV28 and TRBJ1-6; D is perhaps TRBD1 (5 bases). Germline V gene sequence: CDR1 MDHEN, CDR2 SYDVKM. This CDR3 has 13 residues. V lost 10 bases to trimming and J lost 6 bases, with 13 bases between them. The CDR3 is CATGRVSNSPLHF. CDR3 bases: TGTGCCACAGGGAGGGTCAGTAATTCACCCCTCCACTTT.

For the CDR3, the DNA is TGTGCCAGCAGTTCTAGGACAGGGACGGGGGAGACCCAGTACTTC. Protein product: CASSSRTGTGETQYF. The chain carries TRBV6-5 and TRBJ2-5; 8 nucleotides match TRBD1. Germline trimming cut 4 bases from V and 5 bases from J; bases unmatched to any gene: 9. This CDR3 region has 15 residues. CDR1 is MNHEY, CDR2 SVGAGI, per germline.

The gene calls are TRBV7-9 and TRBJ1-2; D is possibly TRBD1 (6 bases). This CDR3 is 18 amino acids long. Germline loops: CDR1 SEHNR, CDR2 FQNEAQ (reference sequence). Trimming took off 3 bases at V and 6 bases at J, with 26 bases between the two ends. The CDR3 DNA is TGTGCCAGCAGCTTTCAGGGGAGGGGACTTATCTCGTATCATGGCTACACCTTC. Amino acids: CASSFQGRGLISYHGYTF.

The CDR3 DNA sequence: TGTGCCAGCAGTGACACTAGCGGGAGGGCCGTAGGGACCGGGGAGCTGTTTTTT. Protein sequence: CASSDTSGRAVGTGELFF. The chain carries TRBV25-1 and TRBJ2-2, with 13 bases identical to TRBD2. Germline values: CDR1 MGHDK, CDR2 SYGVNS. The V gene end was trimmed by 3 bases and the J gene end by 5 bases; junction bases not matched to a gene: 9. The CDR3 runs to 18 residues. The complete variable domain, with remaining parts taken from reference TRBV25-1 and TRBJ2-2, reads EADIYQTPRYLVIGTGKKITLECSQTMGHDKMYWYQQDPGMELHLIHYSYGVNSTEKGDLSSESTVSRIRTEHFPLTLESARPSHTSQYLCASSDTSGRAVGTGELFFGEGSRLTVL.

The chain's CDR3 is CAISGGQGESQPQHF. In DNA form, the CDR3 reads TGTGCCATCAGTGGGGGACAGGGAGAGAGTCAGCCCCAGCATTTT. The chain is built from TRBV10-3 and TRBJ1-5, with 9 bases fitting TRBD1. This CDR3 region has 15 residues. Germline values: CDR1 ENHRY, CDR2 SYGVKD. The V gene end was trimmed by 4 bases and the J gene end by 6 bases; junction bases not matched to a gene: 7.

This chain links TRBV4-1 with TRBJ1-2; perhaps TRBD1 as D (6 bases). Germline-derived CDR1 and CDR2 are MGHRA and YSYEKL. This CDR3 contains 14 residues. V gave up 3 bases and J gave up 5 bases, with 13 bases separating them. CDR3 coding DNA: TGCGCCAGCAGCCAGGGGGCGACAGGATATGGCTACACCTTC. This translates into CASSQGATGYGYTF.

This clone was detected once. DNA for the CDR3: TGTGCCAGCAGCTTACAGGCAGGACCGTCCTACGAGCAGTACTTC. It codes for CASSLQAGPSYEQYF. J is TRBJ2-7 and V is TRBV11-2, with D uncertain. Trimming left V 2 bases short and J 1 base short, with 12 bases between. This CDR3 has 15 residues. Per the germline V gene, CDR1 is SGHAT and CDR2 is FQNNGV.

In this sample, this clone turned up once. This rearrangement joins TRBV7-2 to TRBJ2-3; the D is unclear. Germline values: CDR1 SGHTA, CDR2 FQGNSA. Trimming took 5 bases from V and 5 from J, leaving 14 bases between them. The CDR3 spans 14 residues. The CDR3 region has the DNA TGTGCCAGCAGCACCGAGGTGGCGGTAGATACGCAGTATTTT. Residues: CASSTEVAVDTQYF. The whole variable domain, filled in from reference TRBV7-2 and TRBJ2-3, reads GAGVSQSPSNKVTEKGKDVELRCDPISGHTALYWYRQSLGQGLEFLIYFQGNSAPDKSGLPSDRFSAERTGGSVSTLTIQRTQQEDSAVYLCASSTEVAVDTQYFGPGTRLTVL.

The J gene is TRBJ1-3, the V gene TRBV27; D possibly corresponds to TRBD1 (6 bases). Germline CDR1 and CDR2: MNHEY and SMNVEV (reference sequence). V was trimmed by 3 bases and J by 2 bases, leaving 11 bases between them. CDR3 length: 15 amino acids. Here the CDR3 DNA reads TGTGCCAGCAGTTTTAGGGGGAACACTGGAAACACCATATATTTT. Translation: CASSFRGNTGNTIYF.

The CDR3 reads CASKIQANTGELFF. In DNA, the CDR3 is TGTGCCAGTAAGATTCAGGCGAACACCGGGGAGCTGTTTTTT. This chain links TRBV19 with TRBJ2-2, with D uncertain. The CDR3 runs 14 residues. Germline V lookup: CDR1 LNHDA, CDR2 SQIVND (reference sequence). V was cut by 7 bases and J by 0 bases, with 9 bases left in between.

In this sample, this clone turned up a few times. The J gene is TRBJ2-3, the V gene TRBV5-1; 9 nucleotides line up with TRBD2. J lost 2 bases, V lost 0 bases, and 4 bases had no gene match. The CDR3 contains 16 residues. Germline CDR1 is SGHRS and CDR2 is YFSETQ. CDR3 DNA sequence: TGCGCCAGCAGCTTGGCAGCTAGCGGGGCCACAGATACGCAGTATTTT. Amino acids: CASSLAASGATDTQYF.

This clone came up once. CDR3 residues: CASSKDSGGSSGANVLTF. CDR3 nucleotide sequence: TGTGCCAGCAGTAAGGATAGCGGGGGGAGCTCTGGGGCCAACGTCCTGACTTTC. The chain joins TRBV5-4 to TRBJ2-6; TRBD2 aligns across 10 bases. CDR3 length: 18 amino acids. CDR1 and CDR2 from the germline V gene are SGHNT and YYREEE (reference sequence). The V segment lost 5 bases and the J segment 0 bases; nucleotides outside the gene matches: 8.

V and J are TRBV7-3 and TRBJ2-7; no clear D gene. Germline CDR1 SGHTA, CDR2 FQGTGA. The CDR3 is 13 amino acids. Trimming left V 1 base short and J 6 bases short, with 10 bases between. The CDR3 sequence: CASSLNPEGEQYF. As DNA, the CDR3 is TGTGCCAGCAGCTTAAACCCAGAAGGCGAGCAGTACTTC.